These T cell receptor beta chains were read from a single sample in a study of response to subunit inactivated influenza vaccine. TCRdb processed the RT-PCR reads anew with MiXCR; each CDR3 protein has one entry. Of 630,000 or so distinct CDR3 sequences listed, 15% to 17% were seen once; the top ten hold approximately 10%. The specimen comprised PBMCs from blood, sampled 12 days after vaccination. Receptor source: a man aged 45-60 years who received an inactivated influenza vaccine. CDR3s include the opening cysteine and the closing phenylalanine or tryptophan. Fields, in order: CDR3 DNA, CDR3 protein, D gene, V gene, J gene, clone size, CDR3 length. A D gene is named only where the DNA matches it firmly. Not every row has a clone size; where given, it reads once, few, many or a size class.

DNA: TGTGCCATCAGTGAGGAGGGGACAGGGTACAATGAGCAGTTCTTC
CDR3: CAISEEGTGYNEQFF
D: TRBD1
V: TRBV10-3
J: TRBJ2-1
size: many
length: 15

DNA: TGTGCCAGCAGCTCGAGAGGGTTGTCGGTGTGGTCAGATACGCAGTATTTT
CDR3: CASSSRGLSVWSDTQYF
D: .
V: TRBV5-6
J: TRBJ2-3
size: .
length: 17

DNA: TGTGCCAGCAGCGACTCTAGCAGCGTCAAAAATGAGCAGTTCTTC
CDR3: CASSDSSSVKNEQFF
D: .
V: TRBV12-3/TRBV12-4
J: TRBJ2-1
size: .
length: 15

DNA: TGTGCCAGCAGCCCGGGGGTTCTCGAGCAGTACTTC
CDR3: CASSPGVLEQYF
D: .
V: TRBV7-3
J: TRBJ2-7
size: few
length: 12

DNA: TGCGCCAGCAGCTTTCATCCAGATACGCAGTATTTT
CDR3: CASSFHPDTQYF
D: .
V: TRBV5-1
J: TRBJ2-3
size: .
length: 12

DNA: TGTGCCAGCAAACCGGGACATGCCACCGGGGAGCTGTTTTTT
CDR3: CASKPGHATGELFF
D: .
V: TRBV6-1
J: TRBJ2-2
size: .
length: 14

DNA: TGTGCCAGCAGTCCCGGGACTAGCGGGGGGAAGTACGAGCAGTACTTC
CDR3: CASSPGTSGGKYEQYF
D: TRBD2
V: TRBV6-1
J: TRBJ2-7
size: .
length: 16

DNA: TGTGCCAGCAGCCTCCGGACTAGCGGGGGGATGAGCGGGGAGCTGTTTTTT
CDR3: CASSLRTSGGMSGELFF
D: TRBD2
V: TRBV9
J: TRBJ2-2
size: .
length: 17

DNA: TGTGCCAGCAGTTTTTTACAAGAGCAGTACTTC
CDR3: CASSFLQEQYF
D: .
V: TRBV12-3/TRBV12-4
J: TRBJ2-7
size: few
length: 11

DNA: TGTGCCAGCAGCCAAACCTCTGGGGGCATTCATGAAAAACTGTTTTTT
CDR3: CASSQTSGGIHEKLFF
D: .
V: TRBV11-2
J: TRBJ1-4
size: .
length: 16

DNA: TGCGCCAGCAGCCGGACACCGAACCCCGAGCAGTTCTTC
CDR3: CASSRTPNPEQFF
D: .
V: TRBV5-1
J: TRBJ2-1
size: few
length: 13

DNA: TGTGCCAGCAATGACCGGAGGGGCCGAGTCTACGAGCAGTACTTC
CDR3: CASNDRRGRVYEQYF
D: .
V: TRBV6-2/TRBV6-3
J: TRBJ2-7
size: .
length: 15

DNA: TGTGCCAGCAGCTTATACGGCGGGGGGGCTGATACGCAGTATTTT
CDR3: CASSLYGGGADTQYF
D: TRBD2
V: TRBV11-2
J: TRBJ2-3
size: few
length: 15

DNA: TGCAGTGCTCGGCGGTACTCCTACGAGCAGTACTTC
CDR3: CSARRYSYEQYF
D: .
V: TRBV20-1
J: TRBJ2-7
size: .
length: 12

DNA: TGTGCCAGCAGAAAAGCCTATAGCGGGATAAACGAGCAGTACTTC
CDR3: CASRKAYSGINEQYF
D: TRBD2
V: TRBV6-1
J: TRBJ2-7
size: few
length: 15

DNA: TGTGCCAGCAGTCCCTTCCAGGCCTCCTCCTACGAGCAGTACTTC
CDR3: CASSPFQASSYEQYF
D: .
V: TRBV28
J: TRBJ2-7
size: few
length: 15

DNA: TGCAGCGTTGTCCCAGGTTCTACGTACGAGCAGTACTTC
CDR3: CSVVPGSTYEQYF
D: .
V: TRBV29-1
J: TRBJ2-7
size: few
length: 13

DNA: TGCGCCAGCAGCTTGCAGGGGAACGGGGGTATCTATGGCTACACCTTC
CDR3: CASSLQGNGGIYGYTF
D: .
V: TRBV5-1
J: TRBJ1-2
size: few
length: 16

DNA: TGTGCCAGCTCACCACCACGTGGCCGAAATGAGCAGTTCTTC
CDR3: CASSPPRGRNEQFF
D: .
V: TRBV18
J: TRBJ2-1
size: .
length: 14

DNA: TGTGCCAGCAGTCCGGGACATCAAACCTACGAGCAGTACTTC
CDR3: CASSPGHQTYEQYF
D: .
V: TRBV12-3/TRBV12-4
J: TRBJ2-7
size: .
length: 14

DNA: TGTGCCAGCAGTGAACGAACAGCCACAGATACGCAGTATTTT
CDR3: CASSERTATDTQYF
D: .
V: TRBV6-1
J: TRBJ2-3
size: .
length: 14

DNA: TGTGCCAGCAGCTTAGACTCTAACGGGGAGCTGTTTTTT
CDR3: CASSLDSNGELFF
D: .
V: TRBV7-9
J: TRBJ2-2
size: .
length: 13

DNA: TGTGCCAGCAGTATTGACAGGGGATACGAGCAGTACTTC
CDR3: CASSIDRGYEQYF
D: TRBD1
V: TRBV6-1
J: TRBJ2-7
size: few
length: 13

DNA: TGCAGTGCAGCACTAGCGGGAGGGCCTCGGGCCTACGAGCAGTACTTC
CDR3: CSAALAGGPRAYEQYF
D: TRBD2
V: TRBV20-1
J: TRBJ2-7
size: .
length: 16

DNA: TGTGCCAGCAGCTTAGATCCAGCGGGGACATACAATGAGCAGTTCTTC
CDR3: CASSLDPAGTYNEQFF
D: .
V: TRBV11-2
J: TRBJ2-1
size: .
length: 16

DNA: TGCAGTGCCCGCCGTGGCGGGAGTCTTACAGATACGCAGTATTTT
CDR3: CSARRGGSLTDTQYF
D: TRBD2
V: TRBV20-1
J: TRBJ2-3
size: .
length: 15

DNA: TGTGCCAGCAGTACGACCCTGGAGACCCAGTACTTC
CDR3: CASSTTLETQYF
D: .
V: TRBV2
J: TRBJ2-5
size: .
length: 12

DNA: TGCGCCAGCAGCCAAGATACCCTAGCGGTAAACACAGATACGCAGTATTTT
CDR3: CASSQDTLAVNTDTQYF
D: TRBD2
V: TRBV4-3
J: TRBJ2-3
size: .
length: 17

DNA: TGCGCCAGCAGCTTGGAGGTCAGGGGGCCTGGAGATACGCAGTATTTT
CDR3: CASSLEVRGPGDTQYF
D: TRBD1
V: TRBV5-1
J: TRBJ2-3
size: many
length: 16

DNA: TGCAGTGCTAGCAGGACTAGCGGGAGGGCGGAGAATGAGCAGTTCTTC
CDR3: CSASRTSGRAENEQFF
D: TRBD2
V: TRBV20-1
J: TRBJ2-1
size: .
length: 16

DNA: TGCAGTGCTGGAGCAGCAACGGGTGGATTCACTGAAGCTTTCTTT
CDR3: CSAGAATGGFTEAFF
D: .
V: TRBV20-1
J: TRBJ1-1
size: .
length: 15

DNA: TGTGCCAGCAGCCAAGATGATCGCAGTGGGGGGGAGCGACTGACTAGCACAGATACGCAGTATTTT
CDR3: CASSQDDRSGGERLTSTDTQYF
D: TRBD2
V: TRBV3-1
J: TRBJ2-3
size: .
length: 22

DNA: TGTGCCAGCAGCCAAGATTCGGGAGTAAAGACGGATGAGCAGTTCTTC
CDR3: CASSQDSGVKTDEQFF
D: .
V: TRBV4-2
J: TRBJ2-1
size: .
length: 16

DNA: TGTGCCAGCAGCCAAGATAGAGCGGGAGGGCACAATGAGCAGTTCTTC
CDR3: CASSQDRAGGHNEQFF
D: TRBD2
V: TRBV3-1
J: TRBJ2-1
size: .
length: 16

DNA: TGCGCCAGCAGCTTGGATCCGGGCCTGGAGTATGGCTACACCTTC
CDR3: CASSLDPGLEYGYTF
D: .
V: TRBV5-1
J: TRBJ1-2
size: few
length: 15

DNA: TGTGCCAGCAGCCAAAGGGCTTCCCCCTACAATGAGCAGTTCTTC
CDR3: CASSQRASPYNEQFF
D: .
V: TRBV7-2
J: TRBJ2-1
size: many
length: 15

DNA: TGTGCCAGCAGTCCGGGACAGGGAGGAGCTTTCTTT
CDR3: CASSPGQGGAFF
D: TRBD1
V: TRBV6-5
J: TRBJ1-1
size: .
length: 12

DNA: TGTGCCAGCAGCCCGACTAGCTTTAATTCTCCTCTACGCGAGCAGTACTTC
CDR3: CASSPTSFNSPLREQYF
D: TRBD2
V: TRBV7-8
J: TRBJ2-7
size: few
length: 17

DNA: TGTGCCAGCAGTAGATCTAATGAGCAGTTCTTC
CDR3: CASSRSNEQFF
D: .
V: TRBV28
J: TRBJ2-1
size: .
length: 11

DNA: TGTGCCAGCAGTGCACAGGGGGCGAAAGAGACCCAGTACTTC
CDR3: CASSAQGAKETQYF
D: TRBD1
V: TRBV6-1
J: TRBJ2-5
size: .
length: 14

DNA: TGTGCCAGCAGTTTCCCCGGGCAGGGCACCTACGAGCAGTACTTC
CDR3: CASSFPGQGTYEQYF
D: .
V: TRBV28
J: TRBJ2-7
size: many
length: 15

DNA: TGTGCCAGCAGCCCACGCAGGGAACGCAATCAGCCCCAGCATTTT
CDR3: CASSPRRERNQPQHF
D: .
V: TRBV7-8
J: TRBJ1-5
size: few
length: 15

DNA: TGCAGCGCCGCCGTGAGCCCGAACACTGAAGCTTTCTTT
CDR3: CSAAVSPNTEAFF
D: .
V: TRBV29-1
J: TRBJ1-1
size: many
length: 13

DNA: TGCAGTGCCATTAGCGGGAGAACGGTTTACAATGAGCAGTTCTTC
CDR3: CSAISGRTVYNEQFF
D: TRBD2
V: TRBV20-1
J: TRBJ2-1
size: few
length: 15

DNA: TGTGCCAGCAGCGGCCCGAACCAAGAGACCCAGTACTTC
CDR3: CASSGPNQETQYF
D: .
V: TRBV9
J: TRBJ2-5
size: many
length: 13

DNA: TGTGCCAGCAGCCCAGGACAGTGGGGGAGCACAGATACGCAGTATTTT
CDR3: CASSPGQWGSTDTQYF
D: .
V: TRBV11-2
J: TRBJ2-3
size: .
length: 16

DNA: TGCAGTGCCAATGTGGCCACCGGGGAGCTGTTTTTT
CDR3: CSANVATGELFF
D: .
V: TRBV20-1
J: TRBJ2-2
size: .
length: 12

DNA: TGTGCCAGCAGCTTATCGTGGGTTTTGACAGATACGCAGTATTTT
CDR3: CASSLSWVLTDTQYF
D: .
V: TRBV7-2
J: TRBJ2-3
size: few
length: 15

DNA: TGCGCCAGCAGCACCGGGGACAGGGGTCCCTACGAGCAGTACTTC
CDR3: CASSTGDRGPYEQYF
D: TRBD1
V: TRBV5-1
J: TRBJ2-7
size: many
length: 15

DNA: TGTGCCAGCAGCCAACCGGGACCTGCCGCAGATACGCAGTATTTT
CDR3: CASSQPGPAADTQYF
D: .
V: TRBV5-4
J: TRBJ2-3
size: few
length: 15

DNA: TGTGCCAGCAGTTTAGGGACGTGGTATGGCTACACCTTC
CDR3: CASSLGTWYGYTF
D: .
V: TRBV12-3/TRBV12-4
J: TRBJ1-2
size: .
length: 13

DNA: TGTGCCAGCAGCTTAGCGGCAGCCAAAAACATTCAGTACTTC
CDR3: CASSLAAAKNIQYF
D: .
V: TRBV7-9
J: TRBJ2-4
size: .
length: 14

DNA: TGTGCCAGCAGTTACCTGGGACACGCGGAGCAGTTCTTC
CDR3: CASSYLGHAEQFF
D: .
V: TRBV6-2/TRBV6-3
J: TRBJ2-1
size: few
length: 13

DNA: TGTGGCAGCACCGTCTGGCCGGCCGGGGCCAACGTCCTGACTTTC
CDR3: CGSTVWPAGANVLTF
D: .
V: TRBV5-6
J: TRBJ2-6
size: .
length: 15

DNA: TGTGCCAGCAAGGAGTTTAACACCGGGGAGCTGTTTTTT
CDR3: CASKEFNTGELFF
D: .
V: TRBV27
J: TRBJ2-2
size: .
length: 13

DNA: TGTGCCAGCAGCGCCCGGACAGGACTTTATGGCTACACCTTC
CDR3: CASSARTGLYGYTF
D: TRBD1
V: TRBV5-4
J: TRBJ1-2
size: few
length: 14